The 16 T cell receptor beta chains in this list originate from one sample, sequenced in a study of cytomegalovirus exposure and HLA in healthy donors. The study ran its PCR with 60 Vbeta and 13 Jbeta primers. Some clones are missing from TCRdb's copy, which holds only in-frame ones; the method was immunoSEQ multiplex PCR. The sample lists 60,000 to 75,000 clones; roughly 74% were seen once. The sample taken for sequencing was PBMCs. Receptors originate from a woman in her twenties or thirties in good health and CMV-seropositive.

The chain couples TRBV6-5 to TRBJ2-1, with 7 bases fitting TRBD2. The CDR3 loop spans 16 amino acids. With 4 bases clipped from V and 4 bases from J, the junction kept 10 bases outside the gene matches. The germline V gene has CDR1 MNHEY and CDR2 SVGAGI. CDR3 nucleotides: TGTGCCAGCAGTTCCACGAGCGGGAAAATTTACAATGAGCAGTTCTTC. Translated, it gives CASSSTSGKIYNEQFF.

The chain combines TRBV6-5 with TRBJ2-1; D is perhaps TRBD1 (5 bases). Germline CDR1 reads MNHEY; CDR2 reads SVGAGI. CDR3 length: 14 residues. The V end was cut by 7 bases, the J end by 2 bases, with 12 bases between. DNA for the CDR3: TGTGCCAGCACCCAGACAGCCGCCTACAATGAGCAGTTCTTC. Protein: CASTQTAAYNEQFF.

CDR3: CASSEKAGGGGYTF. In DNA, the CDR3 is TGTGCCAGCAGTGAGAAAGCAGGGGGCGGAGGCTACACCTTC. This chain connects TRBV6-4 to TRBJ1-2, with 8 bases that match TRBD1. This CDR3 has 14 amino acids. Germline V gene lookup returns CDR1 MRHNA and CDR2 SNTAGT. With V trimmed by 3 bases and J by 8 bases, 8 bases remained unmatched.

This chain joins TRBV7-2 and TRBJ2-1; 12 bases are shared with TRBD2. This CDR3 comprises 15 residues. Germline loops: CDR1 SGHTA, CDR2 FQGNSA. J lost 4 bases, V lost 8 bases, and 6 bases had no gene match. This CDR3 is CASGRTSGIYNEQFF. The CDR3 coding sequence is TGTGCCAGCGGCCGGACTAGCGGGATTTACAATGAGCAGTTCTTC.

This clone has just a few counts. The chain employs TRBV28 and TRBJ2-7; TRBD1 matches 11 bases. The CDR3 length is 15 residues. Germline V gives CDR1 MDHEN, CDR2 SYDVKM. Trimming took 7 bases from V and 8 from J; bases not matched to a gene: 13. As DNA, the CDR3 is TGTGCCAGCACCAAAACCGGGACAGGGGGTCTTAAGCAGTACTTC. This translates into CASTKTGTGGLKQYF.

The chain joins TRBV30 to TRBJ1-5; 11 bases line up with TRBD1. The V segment lost 3 bases and the J segment 7 bases; nucleotides outside the gene matches: 5. CDR3 length: 14 residues. Germline V gene sequence: CDR1 GTSNPN, CDR2 SVGIG (reference sequence). CDR3 in amino acids: CAWSGQGARQPQHF. CDR3 nucleotides: TGTGCCTGGAGCGGACAGGGGGCGCGGCAGCCCCAGCATTTT.

The genes are TRBV5-1 and TRBJ2-3, with D uncertain. V shed 4 bases and J shed 2 bases, with 5 bases lying between them. CDR1 is SGHRS, CDR2 YFSETQ, per germline. The CDR3 consists of 12 residues. Here the CDR3 reads CASSLTTDTQYF. The CDR3 bases are TGCGCCAGCAGCCTAACCACAGATACGCAGTATTTT.

This clone showed up just a few times. This chain uses TRBV6-5 with TRBJ2-1, with TRBD1 matching over 11 bases. Germline V CDR1 and CDR2: MNHEY, SVGAGI. Trimming removed 7 bases from V and 6 bases from J; junction bases left unmatched: 8. The CDR3 is 15 amino acids. For the CDR3, the DNA is TGTGCCAGCACCAAAGGGACAGGGGGGTTCAATGAGCAGTTCTTC. Its protein product is CASTKGTGGFNEQFF.

CDR3 amino acids: CASSYIQTGSHEQFF. The CDR3 DNA reads TGTGCCAGCAGTTACATTCAAACGGGATCTCATGAGCAGTTCTTC. This chain joins TRBV6-5 and TRBJ2-1; tentative D call: TRBD2 (5 bases). The CDR3 length is 15 residues. Trimming stripped 2 bases from V and 8 bases from J, with 16 bases between. Looked up from germline, CDR1 is MNHEY and CDR2 is SVGAGI.

The V gene is TRBV4-3, the J gene TRBJ2-1; a weak D match, TRBD2 (6 bases). Looked up from germline, CDR1 is LGHNA and CDR2 is YSLEER. Trimming took 0 bases from V and 8 from J, leaving 14 bases between them. The CDR3 runs to 15 residues. In DNA form, the CDR3 reads TGCGCCAGCAGCCAAGATCGACTAGTCCATCATGAGCAGTTCTTC. Protein product: CASSQDRLVHHEQFF.

The chain recombines TRBV29-1 with TRBJ2-5; maybe TRBD1 (5 bases). V was shortened by 6 bases and J by 5 bases, with 16 bases between the two germline ends. Germline V gives CDR1 SQVTM, CDR2 ANQGSEA. The CDR3 is made up of 13 amino acids. The DNA for the CDR3 is TGCAGCGTCCCTAAGGGGCTGGGGGAGACCCAGTACTTC. It yields the protein CSVPKGLGETQYF.

This chain links TRBV6-1 with TRBJ1-1; D remains unclear. The germline gives CDR1 MNHNS, CDR2 SASEGT. Trimming took 3 bases from V and 3 from J, leaving 5 bases between them. The CDR3 has 12 residues. DNA of the CDR3: TGTGCCAGCAGTGAGGCATACACTGAAGCTTTCTTT. Translation: CASSEAYTEAFF.

This chain links TRBV20-1 with TRBJ1-1, with D uncertain. The germline V gene has CDR1 DFQATT and CDR2 SNEGSKA (reference sequence). Trimming left V 4 bases short and J 5 bases short, with 8 bases between. The CDR3 contains 11 residues. The CDR3 region has the DNA TGCAGTGCTATGTCTGAGACTGAAGCTTTCTTT. Encoded protein: CSAMSETEAFF.

V gene TRBV7-9 combines with J gene TRBJ2-7; 8 bases fit TRBD1. From germline, CDR1 is SEHNR and CDR2 FQNEAQ (reference sequence). Unmatched junction bases numbered 4, after V lost 3 bases and J lost 3 bases. The CDR3 has 14 amino acids. In DNA, the CDR3 is TGTGCCAGCAGCTTGAACAGGGGGTTCTACGAGCAGTACTTC. Protein: CASSLNRGFYEQYF.

The chain is built from TRBV5-4 and TRBJ2-7; D is unclear. Per germline, CDR1 SGHNT and CDR2 YYREEE (reference sequence). Trimming pared 1 base from V and 3 bases from J, leaving 2 bases between. The CDR3 spans 11 residues. CDR3 amino acids: CASSLYYEQYF. The CDR3 DNA sequence: TGTGCCAGCAGCTTGTACTACGAGCAGTACTTC.

This CDR3 is CASSASTAQSNEKLFF. The CDR3 DNA is TGTGCCAGCAGCGCCTCGACAGCCCAATCTAATGAAAAACTGTTTTTT. The rearrangement links TRBV9 to TRBJ1-4; D is possibly TRBD1 (5 bases). Looked up from germline, CDR1 is SGDLS and CDR2 is YYNGEE. The V gene lost 3 bases and the J gene lost 3 bases, with 15 bases spanning the gap. The CDR3 spans 16 residues.